Sequencing of this T cell receptor (beta chain) was carried out in a study of shared clonotypes between healthy human individuals. Study-wide points: Generally, naive subsets came out with larger estimated richness than memory subsets. Few donors restricted represented genetic and exposure-history diversity.

As for this clone: Its target is not known.

Sequencing was performed with immunoSEQ multiplex PCR; in TCRdb, only in-frame clones are kept and a portion is missing. This table has about 2.5 million clones, 85% to 95% appearing once. The CDR3 has 15 residues. The ends were cut back, 5 bases at V and 6 bases at J, with 20 bases in the middle. Germline V lookup: CDR1 SGHTA, CDR2 FQGNSA. The chain links TRBV7-2 to TRBJ2-7; perhaps D is TRBD1 or TRBD2 (5 bases each). Sequencing used naive CD4+ T cells from PBMCs. Documented subset: CD45RA+ positively selected. The origin of this receptor is a man aged 18 to 30 in good health. Some clones in this sample may be carry-over from other donors' samples. CDR3 region: CASSITGTSATEQYF. The CDR3 coding sequence is TGTGCCAGCAGCATTACCGGGACGTCTGCCACCGAGCAGTACTTC.